This T cell receptor beta chain was recovered during a study of beta chain features in type 1 diabetes. Study-level results: The similarity of naive, central memory and Treg TCRB repertoires appeared greater among patients than among healthy donors.

A note on this clone: As yet, its antigen is unknown.

The purity of all sorted populations exceeded 98%. The germline V gene has CDR1 SGHVS and CDR2 FQNEAQ. CDR3 length equals 14 residues. The ends lost 5 bases at V and 2 bases at J; junction bases unmatched: 4. Expressed TCRB transcripts were sequenced, since all the RNA that had been isolated was reverse transcribed. Some clones are missing from TCRdb's copy, which holds only in-frame ones; the method was immunoSEQ multiplex PCR. Here the sample spans hundreds of thousands of clones, 30% being singletons. The chain joins TRBV7-8 to TRBJ2-5, with 8 bases that match TRBD1. The TCR originated in a man aged 18 to 35 in good health. Sequenced: naive CD4+ T cells from blood. The CDR3 DNA reads as TGTGCCAGCAGCCCGCACAGGGGGCAAGAGACCCAGTACTTC. Residues: CASSPHRGQETQYF.